The 31 T cell receptor beta chains below all came from one sample that was sequenced in a study of T cell responses to AZD1222 COVID-19 vaccine. Clones were sequenced by immunoSEQ multiplex PCR, and TCRdb holds only the in-frame ones, with some missing. The repertoire holds about 130,000 clones, approximately 91% seen once, with about 1.1% in the top ten. Sequences were derived from peripheral blood, sampled 28 days after the second AZD1222 dose. The receptors were gathered from an adult who received the AZD1222 COVID-19 vaccine.

This clone was seen only once. V and J are TRBV6-5 and TRBJ2-7; possible D gene TRBD2, 6 bases. Trimming removed 11 bases from V and 2 bases from J, with 13 bases in between. CDR1 is MNHEY, CDR2 SVGAGI, per germline. CDR3 length: 12 amino acids. In DNA form, the CDR3 reads TGTGCCGGGTGGGAGGACCCCTACGAGCAGTACTTC. It yields the protein CAGWEDPYEQYF.

This chain uses TRBV5-1 with TRBJ2-7; 8 nucleotides agree with TRBD1. The CDR3 totals 16 residues. Losses at the gene ends were 3 bases for V and 0 bases for J; bases not matched to a gene: 8. CDR1 and CDR2 from the germline V gene are SGHRS and YFSETQ. DNA for the CDR3: TGCGCCAGCAGCTCGCTTGGGACAGGCCTCTCCTACGAGCAGTACTTC. It translates to CASSSLGTGLSYEQYF.

Remarks on this clone: Germline and junction disagree at one end, which may indicate a read error. The V gene is TRBV19, the J gene TRBJ2-1; 7 bases match TRBD2. Germline V gene lookup returns CDR1 LNHDA and CDR2 SQIVND (reference sequence). This CDR3 is built from 15 residues. The CDR3 DNA reads TGTGCCGGTAGGAGGCTAGCGGTCTCCTACAATGAGCAGTTCTTC. Translating it yields CAGRRLAVSYNEQFF.

This rearrangement joins TRBV20-1 to TRBJ2-5; no reliable D call. The ends were cut back, 3 bases at V and 2 bases at J, with 7 bases in the middle. The CDR3 has 12 residues. The germline V gene has CDR1 DFQATT and CDR2 SNEGSKA (reference sequence). CDR3 protein: CSASRGQETQYF. In DNA form, the CDR3 reads TGCAGTGCTAGTCGCGGTCAAGAGACCCAGTACTTC.

The gene calls are TRBV7-6 and TRBJ2-2; D not resolved. The length of the CDR3 is 14 residues. V gave up 1 base and J gave up 5 bases, with 8 bases separating them. CDR1 is SGHVS, CDR2 FNYEAQ, per germline. The CDR3 here is CASSLGPSTGELFF. CDR3 coding DNA: TGTGCCAGCAGCTTAGGCCCCTCAACCGGGGAGCTGTTTTTT. The full variable domain, in which reference TRBV7-6 and TRBJ2-2 provide the parts outside the CDR3, is GAGVSQSPRYKVTKRGQDVALRCDPISGHVSLYWYRQALGQGPEFLTYFNYEAQQDKSGLPNDRFSAERPEGSISTLTIQRTEQRDSAMYRCASSLGPSTGELFFGEGSRLTVL.

CDR3 protein: CASSISTSGSYEQYF. CDR3 DNA: TGTGCCAGTAGTATTTCGACTAGCGGCTCCTACGAGCAGTACTTC. The chain employs TRBV19 and TRBJ2-7, with TRBD2 matching over 9 bases. The germline V gene encodes CDR1 LNHDA and CDR2 SQIVND (reference sequence). The CDR3 runs to 15 residues. The V gene end was trimmed by 3 bases and the J gene end by 0 bases; junction bases not matched to a gene: 3.

The CDR3 reads CASSLGQYNEQFF. As DNA, the CDR3 is TGTGCCAGCAGCTTAGGGCAATACAATGAGCAGTTCTTC. The chain uses TRBV7-9 and TRBJ2-1; no clear D gene. Trimming removed 1 base from V and 4 bases from J, with 5 bases in between. CDR3 length: 13 amino acids. Germline CDR1 reads SEHNR; CDR2 reads FQNEAQ (reference sequence).

The chain recombines TRBV27 with TRBJ1-2; 9 bases fit TRBD1. CDR3 length equals 13 residues. Trimming took 7 bases from V and 3 from J; bases not matched to a gene: 3. The germline CDR1 and CDR2 sequences are MNHEY and SMNVEV (reference sequence). The CDR3 protein is CASTGQGDYGYTF. The CDR3 DNA is TGTGCCAGCACGGGACAGGGCGACTATGGCTACACCTTC.

This sequence joins TRBV6-6 and TRBJ2-1, with TRBD1 identical over 8 bases. The length of the CDR3 is 15 residues. CDR1 is MNHNY, CDR2 SVGAGI, per germline (reference sequence). V lost 2 bases, J lost 7 bases, and 7 bases stayed unmatched. CDR3 in amino acids: CASSYLGQGYNEQFF. The CDR3 nucleotides are TGTGCCAGCAGTTACCTCGGACAGGGTTATAATGAGCAGTTCTTC.

The DNA for the CDR3 is TGTGCCAGCTCACCAGGCAGGGAGCCCTACGAGCAGTACTTC. Its translation: CASSPGREPYEQYF. V and J are TRBV18 and TRBJ2-7; D might be TRBD1 or TRBD2, each matching 5 bases. The germline V gene encodes CDR1 KGHSH and CDR2 LQKENI. The CDR3 runs to 14 residues. The germline V and J ends were trimmed by 2 bases and 2 bases, with 10 bases remaining between them.

This clone was seen just once. The gene calls are TRBV24-1 and TRBJ2-3, with TRBD1 as a possible D gene (6 bases). Germline V gene sequence: CDR1 KGHDR, CDR2 SFDVKD. V lost 1 base to trimming and J lost 6 bases, with 13 bases between them. This CDR3 is 15 amino acids long. CDR3 loop: CATSDLSGAGDTQYF. The CDR3 DNA is TGTGCCACCAGTGATTTATCAGGGGCCGGGGATACGCAGTATTTT.

This CDR3 is CASSFLKGDRSSYEQYF. The DNA for the CDR3 is TGTGCCAGCAGCTTCCTAAAGGGGGACAGAAGCTCCTACGAGCAGTACTTC. The rearrangement uses TRBV3-1 (or the pseudogene TRBV3-2) and TRBJ2-7; 7 bases are shared with TRBD1. Germline CDR1 reads LGHDT; CDR2 reads YNNKEL (reference sequence). Trimming removed 5 bases from V and 0 bases from J; junction bases left unmatched: 13. There are 17 residues in the CDR3.

This chain joins TRBV30 and TRBJ1-1, with TRBD1 matching 7 bases. The CDR3 loop spans 14 amino acids. V was pared by 1 base and J by 1 base, with 3 bases of the junction left unmatched. Per germline, CDR1 GTSNPN and CDR2 SVGIG (reference sequence). CDR3 sequence (DNA): TGTGCCTGGAGTGCAGGACAGGCGAACACTGAAGCTTTCTTT. This encodes CAWSAGQANTEAFF.

This chain connects TRBV19 to TRBJ2-2; D remains unclear. Germline V gene sequence: CDR1 LNHDA, CDR2 SQIVND (reference sequence). V gave up 3 bases and J gave up 1 base, with 6 bases separating them. This CDR3 is 14 amino acids long. The CDR3 is CASSINENTGELFF. In DNA, the CDR3 is TGTGCCAGTAGTATTAACGAGAACACCGGGGAGCTGTTTTTT.

The chain carries TRBV3-1 (or the pseudogene TRBV3-2) and TRBJ2-7, with 15 nucleotides matching TRBD2. Trimming cost V 4 bases and J 7 bases; bases outside gene matches: 11. There are 17 residues in the CDR3. Germline values: CDR1 LGHDT, CDR2 YNNKEL (reference sequence). CDR3 residues: CASSLFRGLAGGGEQYF. In DNA form, the CDR3 reads TGTGCCAGCAGCCTCTTCAGAGGACTAGCGGGAGGGGGTGAGCAGTACTTC.

The CDR3 DNA follows: TGTGCCAGCAGTTTTCAAGGACCCATAATGCTGAACGAGCAGTACTTC. Translated: CASSFQGPIMLNEQYF. The gene calls are TRBV27 and TRBJ2-7; D ambiguous. The CDR3 is made up of 16 amino acids. The V end lost 3 bases, the J end lost 5 bases, and 20 bases lay between the germline ends. Germline CDR1 is MNHEY and CDR2 is SMNVEV (reference sequence).

This clone was detected a few times. V gene TRBV12-3 or TRBV12-4 combines with J gene TRBJ1-2; D gene uncertain. This CDR3 region has 12 residues. The V end was cut by 1 base, the J end by 7 bases, with 7 bases between. The CDR3 sequence is CASSLVGIGYTF. The CDR3 nucleotides are TGTGCCAGCAGTTTAGTGGGGATTGGCTACACCTTC.

This clone was observed once. The rearrangement uses TRBV18 and TRBJ1-6; D call uncertain. Germline loops: CDR1 KGHSH, CDR2 LQKENI. V shed 3 bases and J shed 12 bases, with 9 bases lying between them. The CDR3 runs 12 residues. CDR3: CASSPSQLPLHF. CDR3 coding DNA: TGTGCCAGCTCACCTAGTCAGTTACCCCTCCACTTT.

In this sample, this clone turned up once. The rearrangement joins TRBV20-1 to TRBJ2-5; a possible D gene is TRBD1 (6 bases). Germline lookup yields CDR1 DFQATT and CDR2 SNEGSKA (reference sequence). Trimming took 8 bases from V and 4 from J, leaving 11 bases between them. CDR3 length: 11 amino acids. Here the CDR3 reads CSQGILETQYF. In DNA form, the CDR3 reads TGCAGTCAGGGGATATTAGAGACCCAGTACTTC.

The V call is TRBV6-4, the J call TRBJ2-1; TRBD1 is a possible D gene (6 bases). V lost 0 bases and J lost 1, with 7 bases in between. Looked up from germline, CDR1 is MRHNA and CDR2 is SNTAGT. The CDR3 contains 15 residues. The CDR3 DNA sequence: TGTGCCAGCAGTGACTCGGGGGCGTCCTACAATGAGCAGTTCTTC. Protein: CASSDSGASYNEQFF.

The CDR3 DNA follows: TGTGCCAGCAGTCGAGGGACAGGGGGGATCAGGGCTGAAGCTTTCTTT. Protein product: CASSRGTGGIRAEAFF. The chain uses TRBV27 and TRBJ1-1; TRBD1 matches 11 bases. Germline CDR1 is MNHEY and CDR2 is SMNVEV (reference sequence). The J segment lost 6 bases and the V segment lost 5 bases, leaving 11 bases of the junction unmatched. This CDR3 has 16 residues.

The chain recombines TRBV11-2 with TRBJ2-7; D assignment may be TRBD1 or TRBD2 (5 bases each). CDR1 is SGHAT and CDR2 is FQNNGV in the germline V gene. Trimming pared 1 base from V and 3 bases from J, leaving 7 bases between. The CDR3 is 13 residues long. The CDR3 DNA is TGTGCCAGCAGCTTAGGGGGGTTCTACGAGCAGTACTTC. Encoded protein: CASSLGGFYEQYF.

The V call is TRBV7-3, the J call TRBJ1-1; D is unclear. CDR1 SGHTA and CDR2 FQGTGA come from the germline V gene. The CDR3 runs 13 residues. V was pared by 1 base and J by 5 bases, with 8 bases between. This CDR3 is CASSLNPVTEAFF. The CDR3 bases are TGTGCCAGCAGCTTAAACCCGGTAACTGAAGCTTTCTTT.

The chain recombines TRBV3-1 (or the pseudogene TRBV3-2) with TRBJ2-3; D remains ambiguous. Germline assignment: CDR1 LGHDT and CDR2 YNNKEL (reference sequence). This CDR3 comprises 16 residues. V lost 1 base and J 1 base, leaving 12 bases between the germline ends. The CDR3 here is CASSQVPGGGTDTQYF. The CDR3 DNA reads as TGTGCCAGCAGCCAAGTCCCAGGTGGGGGCACAGATACGCAGTATTTT.

The chain carries TRBV18 and TRBJ2-1, with D hard to call. The germline V gene has CDR1 KGHSH and CDR2 LQKENI. The V end was cut by 6 bases, the J end by 9 bases, with 9 bases between. The CDR3 is 11 amino acids. This CDR3 is CASSGPGEQFF. DNA for the CDR3: TGTGCCAGCTCGGGCCCGGGTGAGCAGTTCTTC.

The chain combines TRBV7-9 with TRBJ2-3; 9 bases agree with TRBD2. The CDR3 contains 18 residues. The trim removed 3 bases at V and 5 bases at J, leaving 15 bases unmatched. In germline, CDR1 is SEHNR, CDR2 FQNEAQ (reference sequence). In nucleotides, the CDR3 is TGTGCCAGCAGCTTTCCACCGGAGCGGGAGGAAATCCGAGATACGCAGTATTTT. It encodes CASSFPPEREEIRDTQYF.

This clone was seen once. V gene TRBV27 combines with J gene TRBJ2-1; D unresolved. The CDR3 runs to 12 residues. With 2 bases removed from V and 9 bases from J, the gap between germline ends came to 8 bases. Germline assignment: CDR1 MNHEY and CDR2 SMNVEV (reference sequence). The CDR3 sequence: CASSLGRSEQFF. The CDR3 bases are TGTGCCAGCAGTTTAGGACGAAGTGAGCAGTTCTTC.

The chain recombines TRBV5-1 with TRBJ2-1, with D unresolved. There are 13 residues in the CDR3. Germline values: CDR1 SGHRS, CDR2 YFSETQ. V was trimmed by 7 bases and J by 8 bases, leaving 16 bases between them. CDR3 loop: CASRSWASDEQFF. DNA for the CDR3: TGCGCCAGCCGCTCGTGGGCCTCCGATGAGCAGTTCTTC.

The gene calls are TRBV6-5 and TRBJ1-5; D remains ambiguous. This CDR3 spans 14 amino acids. Germline CDR1 is MNHEY and CDR2 is SVGAGI. The V gene lost 0 bases and the J gene lost 0 bases, with 3 bases spanning the gap. CDR3 region: CASSYSYSNQPQHF. CDR3 DNA: TGTGCCAGCAGTTACTCGTATAGCAATCAGCCCCAGCATTTT.

The chain recombines TRBV6-5 with TRBJ1-2, with D perhaps TRBD1 (6 bases). Trimming took 5 bases from V and 5 from J, leaving 15 bases between them. Per germline, CDR1 MNHEY and CDR2 SVGAGI. This CDR3 has 14 amino acids. The CDR3 DNA is TGTGCCAGCAGTCCTGACAGGCTACTTTATGGCTACACCTTC. Amino acids: CASSPDRLLYGYTF.

The CDR3 sequence: CASSPDRANTEAFF. DNA for the CDR3: TGTGCCAGCAGTCCCGACAGGGCCAACACTGAAGCTTTCTTT. The genes are TRBV27 and TRBJ1-1; 7 bases are a match to TRBD1. J gave up 2 bases and V 5 bases, and 5 bases lay outside the gene matches. In germline, CDR1 is MNHEY, CDR2 SMNVEV (reference sequence). The CDR3 sequence is 14 residues long.